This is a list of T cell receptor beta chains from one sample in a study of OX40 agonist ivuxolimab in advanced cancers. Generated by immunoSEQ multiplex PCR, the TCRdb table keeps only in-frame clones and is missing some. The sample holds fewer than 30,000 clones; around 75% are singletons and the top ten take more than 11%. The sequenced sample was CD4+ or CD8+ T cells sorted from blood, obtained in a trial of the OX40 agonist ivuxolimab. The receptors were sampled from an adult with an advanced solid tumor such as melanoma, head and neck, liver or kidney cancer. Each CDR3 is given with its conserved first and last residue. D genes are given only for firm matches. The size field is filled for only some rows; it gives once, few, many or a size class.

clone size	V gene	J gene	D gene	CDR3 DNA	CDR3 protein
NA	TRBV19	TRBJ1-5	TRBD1	TGTGCCAGTGAGGACAGGAGATCTGATAGCAATCAGCCCCAGCATTTT	CASEDRRSDSNQPQHF
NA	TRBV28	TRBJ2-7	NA	TGTGCCAGCAGTTTTGCCACCCGGGACTTGGGGAACTTC	CASSFATRDLGNF
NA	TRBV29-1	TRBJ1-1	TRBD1	TGCAGCGTTGAAGATCGGGACAGGAGAGGATCGAACACTGAAGCTTTCTTT	CSVEDRDRRGSNTEAFF
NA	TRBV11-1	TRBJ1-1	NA	TGTGCCAGCAGCCTAACAGGGAAAACTGAAGCTTTCTTT	CASSLTGKTEAFF
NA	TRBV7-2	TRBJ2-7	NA	TGTGCCAGCAGCCCCCGTGGGGGGCTGGGGGACGAGCAGTACTTC	CASSPRGGLGDEQYF
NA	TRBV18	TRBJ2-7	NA	TGTGCCAGCTCACCATCGGGCAACTCCTACGAGCAGTACTTC	CASSPSGNSYEQYF
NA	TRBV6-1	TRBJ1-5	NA	TGTGCCAGCAGTGTTAGTATACAGGGTAACTATCAGCCCCAGCATTTT	CASSVSIQGNYQPQHF
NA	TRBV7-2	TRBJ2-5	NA	TGTGCCAGCAGCTTCCTGTGGGGGGCGCTCCAAGAGACCCAGTACTTC	CASSFLWGALQETQYF
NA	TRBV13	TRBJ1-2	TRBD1	TGTGCCAGCAGACATAGGGACAGGGGGAACTATGGCTACACCTTC	CASRHRDRGNYGYTF
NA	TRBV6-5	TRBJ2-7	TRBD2	TGTGCCAGCAGTGTGGCGGGGGGGCCGGGGGAGCAGTACTTC	CASSVAGGPGEQYF
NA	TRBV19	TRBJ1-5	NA	TGTGCCAGTACCCAACGGAGGCAGATACTAATCAATCAGCCCCAGCATTTT	CASTQRRQILINQPQHF
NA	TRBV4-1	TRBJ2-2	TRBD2	TGCGCCAGCAGCCAATCAGGACGGGAGGGGGGGGAGCTGTTTTTT	CASSQSGREGGELFF
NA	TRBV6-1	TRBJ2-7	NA	TGTGCCATCGTCCCAGGGATTATTTACGAGCAGTACTTC	CAIVPGIIYEQYF
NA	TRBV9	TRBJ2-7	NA	TGTGCCAGCAGCGCAACCCCCCGCTACGAGCAGTACTTC	CASSATPRYEQYF
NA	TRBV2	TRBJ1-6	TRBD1	TGTGCCAGCAGGGCAGGGGGGTCCGACTATAATTCACCCCTCCACTTT	CASRAGGSDYNSPLHF
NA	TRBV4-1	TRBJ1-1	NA	TGCGCCAGCAGCCGACGGGAGTACACTGAAGCTTTCTTT	CASSRREYTEAFF
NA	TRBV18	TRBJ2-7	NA	TGTGCCAGCTCAACTTGGGTCCGCGAGCAGTACTTC	CASSTWVREQYF
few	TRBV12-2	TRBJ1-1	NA	TGTGCAAGTCGCTTAGAGGTCGATGCGGGACAGAACACTGAAGCTTTCTTT	CASRLEVDAGQNTEAFF
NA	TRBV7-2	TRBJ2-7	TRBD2	TGTGCCAGCAGCTTAGCCGTCCGTGGGGGGGGCTACGAGCAGTACTTC	CASSLAVRGGGYEQYF